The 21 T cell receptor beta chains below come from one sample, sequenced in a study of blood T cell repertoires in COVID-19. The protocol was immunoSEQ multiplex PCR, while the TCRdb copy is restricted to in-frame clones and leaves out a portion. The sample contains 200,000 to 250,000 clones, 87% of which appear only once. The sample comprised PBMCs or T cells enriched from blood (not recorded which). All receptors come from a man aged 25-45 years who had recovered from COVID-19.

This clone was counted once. The CDR3: CASSLWERNEQFF. CDR3 bases: TGTGCCAGCTCCCTATGGGAGCGCAATGAGCAGTTCTTC. The chain couples TRBV25-1 to TRBJ2-1; tentatively, D is TRBD2 (5 bases). The V end lost 8 bases, the J end lost 6 bases, and 14 bases lay between the germline ends. The CDR3 runs 13 residues. Germline values: CDR1 MGHDK, CDR2 SYGVNS.

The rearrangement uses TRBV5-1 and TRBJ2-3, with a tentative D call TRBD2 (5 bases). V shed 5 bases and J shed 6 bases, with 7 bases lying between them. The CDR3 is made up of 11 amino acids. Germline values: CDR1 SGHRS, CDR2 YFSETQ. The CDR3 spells CASRGGDTQYF. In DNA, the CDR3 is TGCGCCAGCAGGGGCGGGGATACGCAGTATTTT.

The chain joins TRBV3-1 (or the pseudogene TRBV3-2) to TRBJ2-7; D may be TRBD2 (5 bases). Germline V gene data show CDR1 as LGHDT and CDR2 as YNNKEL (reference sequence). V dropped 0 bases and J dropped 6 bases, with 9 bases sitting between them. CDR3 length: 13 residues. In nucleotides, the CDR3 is TGTGCCAGCAGCCAAGATCCGGCGGGCGAGCAGTACTTC. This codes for CASSQDPAGEQYF.

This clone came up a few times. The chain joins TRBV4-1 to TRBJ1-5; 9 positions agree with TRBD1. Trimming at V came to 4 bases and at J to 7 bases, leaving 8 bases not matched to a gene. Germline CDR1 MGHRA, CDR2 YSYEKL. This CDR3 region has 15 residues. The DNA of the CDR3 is TGCGCCAGCAGCCTATTGGACAGGGGTGGGCAGCCCCAGCATTTT. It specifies CASSLLDRGGQPQHF.

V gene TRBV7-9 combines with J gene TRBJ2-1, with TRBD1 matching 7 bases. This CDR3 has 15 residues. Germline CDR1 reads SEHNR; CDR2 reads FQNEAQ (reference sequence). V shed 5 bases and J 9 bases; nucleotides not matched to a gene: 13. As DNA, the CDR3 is TGTGCCAGCAGCAAAACACTTACAGGGGACGGTGAGCAGTTCTTC. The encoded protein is CASSKTLTGDGEQFF.

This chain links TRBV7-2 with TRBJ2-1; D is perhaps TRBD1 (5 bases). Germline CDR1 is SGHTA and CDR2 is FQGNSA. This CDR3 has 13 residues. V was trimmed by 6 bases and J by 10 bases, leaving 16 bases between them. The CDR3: CASRTPTGPEQFF. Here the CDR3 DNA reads TGTGCCAGCAGGACTCCTACAGGACCCGAGCAGTTCTTC. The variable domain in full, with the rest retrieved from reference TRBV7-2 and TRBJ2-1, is GAGVSQSPSNKVTEKGKDVELRCDPISGHTALYWYRQSLGQGLEFLIYFQGNSAPDKSGLPSDRFSAERTGGSVSTLTIQRTQQEDSAVYLCASRTPTGPEQFFGPGTRLTVL.

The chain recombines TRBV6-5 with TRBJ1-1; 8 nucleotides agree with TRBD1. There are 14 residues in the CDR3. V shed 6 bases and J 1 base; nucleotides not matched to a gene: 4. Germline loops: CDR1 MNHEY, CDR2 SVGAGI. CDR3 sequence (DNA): TGTGCCAGCAGCCCGGACAGGGAGAACACTGAAGCTTTCTTT. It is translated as CASSPDRENTEAFF.

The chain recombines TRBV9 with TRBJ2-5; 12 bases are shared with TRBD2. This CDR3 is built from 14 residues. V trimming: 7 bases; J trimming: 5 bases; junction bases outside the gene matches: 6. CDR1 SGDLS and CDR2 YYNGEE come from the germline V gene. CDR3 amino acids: CASSTSGGTETQYF. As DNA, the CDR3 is TGTGCCAGCTCGACTAGCGGGGGTACGGAGACCCAGTACTTC.

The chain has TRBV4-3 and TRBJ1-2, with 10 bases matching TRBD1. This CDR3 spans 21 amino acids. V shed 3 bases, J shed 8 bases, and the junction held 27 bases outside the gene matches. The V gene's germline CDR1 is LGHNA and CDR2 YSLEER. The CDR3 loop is CASSHDLRSRGWDRGQYGYTF. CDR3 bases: TGCGCCAGCAGCCACGATCTGCGATCCCGGGGTTGGGACAGGGGTCAGTACGGCTACACCTTC.

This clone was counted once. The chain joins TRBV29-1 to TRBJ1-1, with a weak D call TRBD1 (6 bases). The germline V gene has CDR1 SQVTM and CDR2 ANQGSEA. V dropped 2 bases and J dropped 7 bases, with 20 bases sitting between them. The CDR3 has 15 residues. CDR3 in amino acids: CSVEWGGGNFGEAFF. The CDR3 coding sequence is TGCAGCGTTGAATGGGGAGGGGGGAATTTCGGTGAAGCTTTCTTT. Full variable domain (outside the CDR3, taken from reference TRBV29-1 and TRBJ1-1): SAVISQKPSRDICQRGTSLTIQCQVDSQVTMMFWYRQQPGQSLTLIATANQGSEATYESGFVIDKFPISRPNLTFSTLTVSNMSPEDSSIYLCSVEWGGGNFGEAFFGQGTRLTVV.

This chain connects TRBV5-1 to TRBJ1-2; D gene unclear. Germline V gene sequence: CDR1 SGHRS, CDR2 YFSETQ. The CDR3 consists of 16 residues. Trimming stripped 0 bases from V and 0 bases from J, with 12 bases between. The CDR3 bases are TGCGCCAGCAGCTTGGGTGTGACATCCACTAACTATGGCTACACCTTC. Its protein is CASSLGVTSTNYGYTF.

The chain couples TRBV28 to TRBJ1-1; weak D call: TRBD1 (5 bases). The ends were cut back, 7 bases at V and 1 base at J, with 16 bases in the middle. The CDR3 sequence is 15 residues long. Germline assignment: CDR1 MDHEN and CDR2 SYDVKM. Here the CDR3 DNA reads TGTGCCAGCACTCCCTCCGGGGGAGGGAACACTGAAGCTTTCTTT. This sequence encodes CASTPSGGGNTEAFF. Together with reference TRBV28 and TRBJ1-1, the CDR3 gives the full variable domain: DVKVTQSSRYLVKRTGEKVFLECVQDMDHENMFWYRQDPGLGLRLIYFSYDVKMKEKGDIPEGYSVSREKKERFSLILESASTNQTSMYLCASTPSGGGNTEAFFGQGTRLTVV.

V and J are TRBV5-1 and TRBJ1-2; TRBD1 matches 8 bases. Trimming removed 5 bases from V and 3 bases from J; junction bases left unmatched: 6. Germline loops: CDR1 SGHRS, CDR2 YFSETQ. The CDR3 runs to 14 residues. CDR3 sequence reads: CASRPTGDHYGYTF. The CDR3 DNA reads TGCGCCAGCAGACCGACAGGGGATCACTATGGCTACACCTTC. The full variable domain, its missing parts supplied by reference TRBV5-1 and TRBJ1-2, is KAGVTQTPRYLIKTRGQQVTLSCSPISGHRSVSWYQQTPGQGLQFLFEYFSETQRNKGNFPGRFSGRQFSNSRSEMNVSTLELGDSALYLCASRPTGDHYGYTFGSGTRLTVV.

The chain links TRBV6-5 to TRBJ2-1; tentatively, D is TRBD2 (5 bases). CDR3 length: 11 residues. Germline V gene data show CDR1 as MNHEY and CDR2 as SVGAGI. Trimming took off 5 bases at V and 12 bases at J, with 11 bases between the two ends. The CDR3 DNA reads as TGTGCCAGCAGTAACCTCGCGGGGCAGTTCTTC. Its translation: CASSNLAGQFF.

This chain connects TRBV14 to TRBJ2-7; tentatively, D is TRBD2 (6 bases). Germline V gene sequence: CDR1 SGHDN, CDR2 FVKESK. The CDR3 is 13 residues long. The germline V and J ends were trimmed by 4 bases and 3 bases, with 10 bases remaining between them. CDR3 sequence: CASSPSGSYEQYF. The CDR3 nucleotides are TGTGCCAGCAGCCCCTCCGGGAGCTACGAGCAGTACTTC.

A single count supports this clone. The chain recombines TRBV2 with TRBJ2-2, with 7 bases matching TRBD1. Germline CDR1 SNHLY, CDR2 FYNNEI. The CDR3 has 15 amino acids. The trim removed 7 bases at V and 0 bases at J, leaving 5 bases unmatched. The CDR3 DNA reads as TGTGCCAGCACCGGACAGGTAGCGAACACCGGGGAGCTGTTTTTT. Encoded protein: CASTGQVANTGELFF.

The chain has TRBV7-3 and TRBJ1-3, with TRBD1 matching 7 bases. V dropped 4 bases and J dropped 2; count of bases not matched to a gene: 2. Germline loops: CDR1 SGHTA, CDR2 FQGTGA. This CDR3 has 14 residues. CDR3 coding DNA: TGTGCCAGCAGCTCCCAGGGGGCTGGAAACACCATATATTTT. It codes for CASSSQGAGNTIYF. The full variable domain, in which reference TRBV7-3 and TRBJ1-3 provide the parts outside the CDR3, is GAGVSQTPSNKVTEKGKYVELRCDPISGHTALYWYRQSLGQGPEFLIYFQGTGAADDSGLPNDRFFAVRPEGSVSTLKIQRTERGDSAVYLCASSSQGAGNTIYFGEGSWLTVV.

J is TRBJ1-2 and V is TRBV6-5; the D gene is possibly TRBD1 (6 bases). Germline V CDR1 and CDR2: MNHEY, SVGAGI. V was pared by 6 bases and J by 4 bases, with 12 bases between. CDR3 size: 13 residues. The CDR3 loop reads CASSLQGTYGYTF. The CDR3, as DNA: TGTGCCAGCAGCTTACAGGGCACCTATGGCTACACCTTC.

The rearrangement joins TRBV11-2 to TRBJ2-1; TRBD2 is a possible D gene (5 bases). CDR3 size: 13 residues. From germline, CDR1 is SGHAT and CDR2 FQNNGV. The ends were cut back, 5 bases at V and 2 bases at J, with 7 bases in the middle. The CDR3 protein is CASSTAAYNEQFF. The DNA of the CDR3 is TGTGCCAGCAGCACAGCGGCCTACAATGAGCAGTTCTTC.

CDR3 protein: CASSSYYNEQFF. The CDR3 DNA reads as TGTGCCAGCAGCTCCTACTACAATGAGCAGTTCTTC. This chain joins TRBV5-5 and TRBJ2-1; D is ambiguous. The length of the CDR3 is 12 residues. The V end was cut by 3 bases, the J end by 3 bases, with 4 bases between. CDR1 and CDR2 from the germline V gene are SGHKS and YYEKEE (reference sequence).

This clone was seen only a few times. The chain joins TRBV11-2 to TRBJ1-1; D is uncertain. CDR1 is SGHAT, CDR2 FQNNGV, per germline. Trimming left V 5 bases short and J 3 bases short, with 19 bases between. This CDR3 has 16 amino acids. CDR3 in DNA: TGTGCCAGCAGCCTCACTGAGGTCGCGCGTGACACTGAAGCTTTCTTT. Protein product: CASSLTEVARDTEAFF.